This entry describes one T cell receptor (beta chain). The antigen is not known. The sample is drawn from a study of PD-L1 blockade in urothelial cancer. Study background: Samples of blood were analyzed 3 weeks (second dose) and 6 weeks after treatment start. There were a median of around 140,000 T cells in blood samples. Notes on the study in general: Below-median TCR clonality that was measured in pretreatment blood predicted better survival.

Libraries were prepared by immunoSEQ multiplex PCR; TCRdb keeps only in-frame clonotypes and omits some of them. This sample has tens of thousands of clones; 80% to 85% occur once, and the top ten carry around 2%. Urothelial carcinoma in patients was locally advanced or metastatic. V lost 6 bases and J lost 2; bases outside the gene matches: 5. The CDR3 runs 14 residues. In germline, CDR1 is MNHEY, CDR2 SVGAGI. The TCR comes from a man between 45 and 60 years old with urothelial cancer. The starting material was PBMCs, obtained around atezolizumab (anti-PD-L1) treatment. The chain carries TRBV6-5 and TRBJ2-5; TRBD1 agrees at 8 bases. The CDR3: CASRLTGAQETQYF. CDR3 DNA sequence: TGTGCCAGCAGGCTGACAGGGGCACAAGAGACCCAGTACTTC.